In this sample, the clone carrying this T cell receptor (beta chain) turned up many times. The antigen remains unidentified. A 10 ml volume of fresh peripheral blood provided the PBMCs. RNA transcripts gave rise to amplified TCR beta CDR3 regions. TCR CDR3 underwent first-round RT-PCR with the HTBI primer set. TCRdb recomputed calls from the multiplex PCR reads with MiXCR, one row per CDR3 protein. The repertoire holds fewer than 900,000 distinct CDR3 sequences, over 15% seen once, with roughly 8% in the top ten. The germline V gene has CDR1 SGHTA and CDR2 FQGNSA. The CDR3 sequence is 14 residues long. V was cut by 4 bases and J by 3 bases, with 12 bases left in between. The data originate from a study of T cells in Graves' hyperthyroidism and ophthalmopathy. Overall study findings and caveats: Expanded thyroid clonotypes (above 0.001) were mostly also found in blood.

The chain links TRBV7-2 to TRBJ2-5; no clear D. The sequence was obtained from a man between 18 and 35 years old with Graves' hyperthyroidism. The source material was blood. In nucleotides, the CDR3 is TGTGCCAGCAGCTATTACACCCGAGAAGAGACCCAGTACTTC. Residues: CASSYYTREETQYF.